What follows are 21 T cell receptor beta chains derived from one specimen sequenced in a study of identical twins. TCRdb fed the 5' RACE reads into MiXCR, producing one record per CDR3 protein. This table holds around 550,000 distinct CDR3 sequences, roughly 15% found once. This same sample was also part of a study on yellow fever vaccine responses in identical twins.

The specimen sequenced was CD4+ T cells sorted from blood. The receptors come from a woman in her late teens or twenties in good health.

This clonotype was seen only a few times. The chain couples TRBV19 to TRBJ2-2, with D maybe TRBD2 (5 bases). Germline V CDR1 and CDR2: LNHDA, SQIVND (reference sequence). V was cut by 2 bases and J by 4 bases, with 8 bases left in between. There are 14 residues in the CDR3. CDR3 bases: TGTGCCAGTAGTATATTAGCGCTCACCGGGGAGCTGTTTTTT. It is translated as CASSILALTGELFF. Variable domain in full (rest from reference TRBV19 and TRBJ2-2): DGGITQSPKYLFRKEGQNVTLSCEQNLNHDAMYWYRQDPGQGLRLIYYSQIVNDFQKGDIAEGYSVSREKKESFPLTVTSAQKNPTAFYLCASSILALTGELFFGEGSRLTVL.

This clonotype turned up a few times. The rearrangement uses TRBV11-1 and TRBJ2-2; D perhaps matches TRBD1 (6 bases). Between the trimmed V and J ends, which lost 7 bases and 2 bases, there was a span of 14 bases. Germline CDR1 is SGHAT and CDR2 is FQDESV (reference sequence). This CDR3 region has 15 residues. The CDR3 DNA sequence: TGTGCCAGCACCAAACGGGACACCAACACCGGGGAGCTGTTTTTT. This encodes CASTKRDTNTGELFF.

This clonotype occurred a few times. The chain employs TRBV5-1 and TRBJ2-1; 8 bases are shared with TRBD1. J was trimmed by 4 bases and V by 4 bases; bases with no gene match: 4. The germline gives CDR1 SGHRS, CDR2 YFSETQ. The length of the CDR3 is 14 residues. The CDR3 sequence is CASSPQGEYNEQFF. CDR3 bases: TGCGCCAGCAGCCCACAGGGGGAATACAATGAGCAGTTCTTC. The complete variable domain, with remaining parts taken from reference TRBV5-1 and TRBJ2-1, reads KAGVTQTPRYLIKTRGQQVTLSCSPISGHRSVSWYQQTPGQGLQFLFEYFSETQRNKGNFPGRFSGRQFSNSRSEMNVSTLELGDSALYLCASSPQGEYNEQFFGPGTRLTVL.

The CDR3 loop is CASSSYGVEQYF. The DNA for the CDR3 is TGCGCCAGCAGCTCTTATGGGGTTGAGCAGTACTTC. The rearrangement joins TRBV5-1 to TRBJ2-7; no definite D call. Germline V gene data show CDR1 as SGHRS and CDR2 as YFSETQ. The CDR3 contains 12 residues. Trimming removed 3 bases from V and 7 bases from J, with 11 bases in between.

The V call is TRBV5-1, the J call TRBJ2-2; TRBD1 aligns across 10 bases. The CDR3 is made up of 16 amino acids. V trimming: 4 bases; J trimming: 5 bases; junction bases outside the gene matches: 8. Germline CDR1 SGHRS, CDR2 YFSETQ. The CDR3 DNA follows: TGCGCCAGCAGCCGAGCGGGGACAGGGGCAACCGGGGAGCTGTTTTTT. Translated: CASSRAGTGATGELFF.

This clonotype has ten or more counts. This chain joins TRBV4-1 and TRBJ1-5; no reliable D call. Germline V CDR1 and CDR2: MGHRA, YSYEKL. With 2 bases removed from V and 4 bases from J, the gap between germline ends came to 6 bases. The length of the CDR3 is 13 residues. As DNA, the CDR3 is TGCGCCAGCAGCCAACAGGAGAATCAGCCCCAGCATTTT. It specifies CASSQQENQPQHF.

The rearrangement uses TRBV20-1 and TRBJ2-5; TRBD2 matches at 9 bases. The V and J ends lost 4 bases and 3 bases, in that order; junction bases with no gene match: 12. CDR1 and CDR2 from the germline V gene are DFQATT and SNEGSKA (reference sequence). This CDR3 comprises 16 residues. CDR3 nucleotide sequence: TGCAGTGCTACCCCCCCCCTAGCGGGGAAGGAAGAGACCCAGTACTTC. Encoded protein: CSATPPLAGKEETQYF.

The genes are TRBV20-1 and TRBJ2-1; TRBD2 aligns across 8 bases. The germline gives CDR1 DFQATT, CDR2 SNEGSKA (reference sequence). The CDR3 is made up of 14 amino acids. The trim removed 6 bases at V and 2 bases at J, leaving 6 bases unmatched. CDR3 DNA: TGCAGTGCAAAAGATAGCGGGGCCTACAATGAGCAGTTCTTC. It yields the protein CSAKDSGAYNEQFF.

This clonotype occurred a few times. The chain links TRBV12-3 or TRBV12-4 to TRBJ2-5, with 7 nucleotides matching TRBD2. J gave up 5 bases and V 3 bases, and 3 bases lay outside the gene matches. The CDR3 contains 13 residues. The CDR3 sequence is CASSLREWETQYF. The CDR3 coding sequence is TGTGCCAGCAGTTTGCGGGAGTGGGAGACCCAGTACTTC.

Details on this clonotype: Possible read error: a much larger clone is one base away. The chain employs TRBV4-2 and TRBJ2-2; unclear D gene. Germline V gene data show CDR1 as LGHNA and CDR2 as YNFKEQ. The CDR3 is made up of 12 amino acids. V was shortened by 4 bases and J by 7 bases, with 7 bases between the two germline ends. CDR3 sequence (DNA): TGTGCCAGCAGCCCGGGCCGCGGGGAGCTGTTTTTT. This codes for CASSPGRGELFF.

This clonotype has more than one count but fewer than ten. The chain carries TRBV12-3 or TRBV12-4 and TRBJ2-1; a weak D match, TRBD2 (6 bases). Between the trimmed V and J ends, which lost 6 bases and 8 bases, there was a span of 23 bases. CDR3 length: 16 residues. CDR3 region: CASRQTGTLPIDEQFF. The CDR3 bases are TGTGCCAGCAGACAGACCGGGACTCTTCCGATAGATGAGCAGTTCTTC.

This clonotype was counted between two and nine times. J is TRBJ1-1 and V is TRBV5-1, with D perhaps TRBD1 (5 bases). Germline lookup yields CDR1 SGHRS and CDR2 YFSETQ. V was cut by 4 bases and J by 4 bases, with 20 bases left in between. This CDR3 region has 16 residues. The DNA of the CDR3 is TGCGCCAGCAGCCGGTCTACAGGAACTATGGGCACTGAAGCTTTCTTT. Translating it yields CASSRSTGTMGTEAFF. Combining the CDR3 with reference TRBV5-1 and TRBJ1-1 gives the whole variable domain KAGVTQTPRYLIKTRGQQVTLSCSPISGHRSVSWYQQTPGQGLQFLFEYFSETQRNKGNFPGRFSGRQFSNSRSEMNVSTLELGDSALYLCASSRSTGTMGTEAFFGQGTRLTVV.

The chain recombines TRBV12-3 or TRBV12-4 with TRBJ2-7; 13 nucleotides line up with TRBD2. The length of the CDR3 is 18 residues. Germline trimming cut 2 bases from V and 0 bases from J; bases unmatched to any gene: 7. The chain's CDR3 is CASSLMPTSGRISYEQYF. The DNA for the CDR3 is TGTGCCAGCAGTTTAATGCCGACTAGCGGGAGGATCTCCTACGAGCAGTACTTC.

This rearrangement joins TRBV19 to TRBJ1-5, with TRBD1 as a possible D gene (5 bases). The V end lost 6 bases, the J end lost 1 base, and 13 bases lay between the germline ends. The length of the CDR3 is 15 residues. Per the germline V gene, CDR1 is LNHDA and CDR2 is SQIVND (reference sequence). CDR3 amino acids: CASSNLGGSNQPQHF. The CDR3 region has the DNA TGTGCCAGTAGCAACCTTGGGGGGAGCAATCAGCCCCAGCATTTT. Full variable domain (remainder filled in from reference TRBV19 and TRBJ1-5): DGGITQSPKYLFRKEGQNVTLSCEQNLNHDAMYWYRQDPGQGLRLIYYSQIVNDFQKGDIAEGYSVSREKKESFPLTVTSAQKNPTAFYLCASSNLGGSNQPQHFGDGTRLSIL.

This clonotype has more than one count but fewer than ten. The gene calls are TRBV5-1 and TRBJ2-3; D unresolved. CDR1 and CDR2 from the germline V gene are SGHRS and YFSETQ. This CDR3 is built from 16 residues. Trimming stripped 4 bases from V and 2 bases from J, with 17 bases between. CDR3 DNA: TGCGCCAGCAGCGGTGGGGTCAAGACAACCACAGATACGCAGTATTTT. Protein sequence: CASSGGVKTTTDTQYF.

The CDR3, as DNA: TGTGCCAGCAGCCAACGGACGGGCTCTGGAAACACCATATATTTT. It encodes CASSQRTGSGNTIYF. The rearrangement uses TRBV14 and TRBJ1-3; no firm D call. This CDR3 has 15 residues. Germline assignment: CDR1 SGHDN and CDR2 FVKESK. The V gene lost 2 bases and the J gene lost 0 bases, with 8 bases spanning the gap. Supplemented by reference TRBV14 and TRBJ1-3, the full variable domain reads EAGVTQFPSHSVIEKGQTVTLRCDPISGHDNLYWYRRVMGKEIKFLLHFVKESKQDESGMPNNRFLAERTGGTYSTLKVQPAELEDSGVYFCASSQRTGSGNTIYFGEGSWLTVV.

This clonotype appeared a few times. The CDR3 nucleotides are TGTGCCAGCAGTGACCCATTCTCCCAGGGAATGGGCAATTCACCCCTCCACTTT. Protein: CASSDPFSQGMGNSPLHF. The V call is TRBV6-4, the J call TRBJ1-6; D possibly corresponds to TRBD1 (5 bases). CDR1 and CDR2 from the germline V gene are MRHNA and SNTAGT. Trimming took off 2 bases at V and 7 bases at J, with 21 bases between the two ends. This CDR3 comprises 18 residues.

The CDR3 loop is CSATGTGVGSYEQYF. The CDR3 DNA is TGCAGTGCTACCGGGACAGGGGTAGGGAGCTACGAGCAGTACTTC. This chain links TRBV20-1 with TRBJ2-7, with 10 bases identical to TRBD1. Germline assignment: CDR1 DFQATT and CDR2 SNEGSKA (reference sequence). The CDR3 is 15 residues long. Trimming at V came to 4 bases and at J to 3 bases, leaving 9 bases not matched to a gene.

V is TRBV2 and J is TRBJ2-3, with 8 bases lining up with TRBD2. The CDR3 is 15 residues long. J was trimmed by 4 bases and V by 6 bases; bases with no gene match: 9. Germline loops: CDR1 SNHLY, CDR2 FYNNEI. Here the CDR3 reads CASRRLASHPDTQYF. The CDR3 DNA follows: TGTGCCAGCAGACGACTAGCGAGTCACCCAGATACGCAGTATTTT.

This chain links TRBV12-3 or TRBV12-4 with TRBJ2-5; D ambiguous. The CDR3 is made up of 14 amino acids. V lost 1 base and J 7 bases, leaving 13 bases between the germline ends. CDR3 amino acids: CASSLGGLVGTQYF. CDR3 DNA sequence: TGTGCCAGCAGTTTAGGCGGCCTCGTGGGGACCCAGTACTTC.

V usage is TRBV4-2 and J usage is TRBJ2-5; 10 bases match TRBD2. CDR3 length equals 18 residues. Germline CDR1 reads LGHNA; CDR2 reads YNFKEQ. Germline trimming cut 0 bases from V and 4 bases from J; bases unmatched to any gene: 11. The CDR3 nucleotides read TGTGCCAGCAGCCAAGATTGGGTGGTAGCGGGAGGCTTAGAGACCCAGTACTTC. Protein product: CASSQDWVVAGGLETQYF.